This T cell receptor beta chain was captured by sequencing in a study of metastatic and nonmetastatic thyroid tumors. Overall study context: The authors compared repertoires across blood and tumor or nodule tissue from malignant and benign thyroid patients. Study-wide results and limits: As reported, TCR beta diversity in blood and tumor was significantly higher in malignant thyroid tumors than in benign nodules.

In the original workflow: Researchers built a distant-metastasis classifier for papillary thyroid cancer that drew on CDR3 differences across clinicopathological groups. MiXCR was used by TCRdb to re-call the PCR reads. The V and J calls shown here were made by TCRdb, not taken from the authors' results. The table records 55,000 to 75,000 clones, around 20% of them present only once. This clone occurred many times. Its antigen remains unidentified. Among the patients, none had received any treatment before thyroid surgery. The CDR3 has 15 residues. CDR1 MNHNS and CDR2 SASEGT come from the germline V gene. The V and J ends lost 6 bases and 9 bases, in that order; junction bases with no gene match: 9.

The material sequenced was blood. The chain joins TRBV6-1 to TRBJ2-1; 12 positions agree with TRBD2. The sequence was obtained from a female donor with papillary thyroid cancer or a benign thyroid nodule (not recorded which). Some clones in this sample may be carry-over from other donors' samples. CDR3 DNA: TGTGCCAGCAGCCGACTAGCGGGAGCGCCCCGTGAGCAGTTCTTC. Protein product: CASSRLAGAPREQFF.